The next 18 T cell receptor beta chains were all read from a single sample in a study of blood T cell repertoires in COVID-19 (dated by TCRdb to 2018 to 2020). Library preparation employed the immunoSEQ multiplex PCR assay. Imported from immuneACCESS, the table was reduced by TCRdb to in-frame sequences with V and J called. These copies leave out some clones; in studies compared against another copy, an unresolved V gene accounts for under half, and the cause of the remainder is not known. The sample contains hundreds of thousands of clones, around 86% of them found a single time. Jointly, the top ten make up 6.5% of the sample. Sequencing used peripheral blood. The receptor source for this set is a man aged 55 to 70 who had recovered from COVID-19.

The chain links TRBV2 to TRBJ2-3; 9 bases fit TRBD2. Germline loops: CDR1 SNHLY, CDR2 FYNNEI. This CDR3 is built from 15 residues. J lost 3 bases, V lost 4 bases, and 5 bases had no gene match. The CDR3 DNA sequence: TGTGCCAGCAGTGTCAGGCGGGGGGGGACAGATACGCAGTATTTT. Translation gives CASSVRRGGTDTQYF.

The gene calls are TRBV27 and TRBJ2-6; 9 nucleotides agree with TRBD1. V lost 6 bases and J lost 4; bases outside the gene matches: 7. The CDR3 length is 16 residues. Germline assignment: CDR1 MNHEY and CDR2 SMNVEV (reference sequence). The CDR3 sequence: CASRGYRGLGANVLTF. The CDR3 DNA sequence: TGTGCCAGCAGGGGTTACAGGGGGCTCGGGGCCAACGTCCTGACTTTC.

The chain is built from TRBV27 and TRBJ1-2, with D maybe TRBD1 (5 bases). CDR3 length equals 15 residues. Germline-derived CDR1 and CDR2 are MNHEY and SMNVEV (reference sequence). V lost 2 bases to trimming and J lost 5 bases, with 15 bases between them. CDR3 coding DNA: TGTGCCAGCAGTTTAGATGGCAGGGCTACTTATGGCTACACCTTC. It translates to CASSLDGRATYGYTF.

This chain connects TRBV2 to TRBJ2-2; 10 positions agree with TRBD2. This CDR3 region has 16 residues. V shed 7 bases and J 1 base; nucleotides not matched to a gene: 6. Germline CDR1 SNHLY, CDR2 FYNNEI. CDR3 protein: CASNLGLALNTGELFF. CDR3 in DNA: TGTGCCAGCAACCTGGGACTAGCGCTGAACACCGGGGAGCTGTTTTTT.

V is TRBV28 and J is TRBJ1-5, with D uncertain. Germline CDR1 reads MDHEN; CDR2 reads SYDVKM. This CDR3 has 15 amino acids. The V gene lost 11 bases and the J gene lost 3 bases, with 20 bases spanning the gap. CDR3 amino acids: CASTHYGRDNQPQHF. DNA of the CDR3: TGTGCCTCCACACACTACGGGAGGGACAATCAGCCCCAGCATTTT.

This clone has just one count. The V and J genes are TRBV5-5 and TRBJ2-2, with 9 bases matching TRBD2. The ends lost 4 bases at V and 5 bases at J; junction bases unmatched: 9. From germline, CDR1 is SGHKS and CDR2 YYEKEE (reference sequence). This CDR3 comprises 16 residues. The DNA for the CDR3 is TGTGCCAGCAGCCCTCTCGCGGGAGGGGGAACCGGGGAGCTGTTTTTT. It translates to CASSPLAGGGTGELFF.

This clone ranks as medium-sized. Here the CDR3 DNA reads TGTGCCTGGAGTCCCCACATTAGGACAGGGGATGAAGCTTTCTTT. Protein sequence: CAWSPHIRTGDEAFF. The chain uses TRBV30 and TRBJ1-1, with 9 bases that match TRBD1. CDR3 size: 15 residues. Germline V gene sequence: CDR1 GTSNPN, CDR2 SVGIG (reference sequence). J gave up 7 bases and V 2 bases, and 11 bases lay outside the gene matches.

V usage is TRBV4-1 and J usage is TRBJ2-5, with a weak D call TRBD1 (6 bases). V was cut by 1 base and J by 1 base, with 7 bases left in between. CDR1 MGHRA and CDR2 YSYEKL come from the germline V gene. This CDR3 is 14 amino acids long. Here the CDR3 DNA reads TGCGCCAGCAGCCAAGTCAGGGGCCAAGAGACCCAGTACTTC. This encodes CASSQVRGQETQYF.

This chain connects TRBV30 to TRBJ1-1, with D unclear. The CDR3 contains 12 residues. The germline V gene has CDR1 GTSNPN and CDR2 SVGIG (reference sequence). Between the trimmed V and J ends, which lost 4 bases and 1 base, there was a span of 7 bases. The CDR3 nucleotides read TGTGCCTGGAATCCGAGGAACACTGAAGCTTTCTTT. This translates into CAWNPRNTEAFF.

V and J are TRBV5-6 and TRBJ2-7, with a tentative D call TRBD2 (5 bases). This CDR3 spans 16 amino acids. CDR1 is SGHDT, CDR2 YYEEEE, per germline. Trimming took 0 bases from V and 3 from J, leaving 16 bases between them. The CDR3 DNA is TGTGCCAGCAGCTTGGGAGGGCTCATGGGGATCTACGAGCAGTACTTC. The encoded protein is CASSLGGLMGIYEQYF.

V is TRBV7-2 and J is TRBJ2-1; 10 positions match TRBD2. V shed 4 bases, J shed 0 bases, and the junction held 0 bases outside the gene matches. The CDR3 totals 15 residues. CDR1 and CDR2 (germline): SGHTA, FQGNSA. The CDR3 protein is CASSWTSGSYNEQFF. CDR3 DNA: TGTGCCAGCAGCTGGACTAGCGGCTCCTACAATGAGCAGTTCTTC. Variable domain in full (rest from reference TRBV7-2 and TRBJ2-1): GAGVSQSPSNKVTEKGKDVELRCDPISGHTALYWYRQSLGQGLEFLIYFQGNSAPDKSGLPSDRFSAERTGGSVSTLTIQRTQQEDSAVYLCASSWTSGSYNEQFFGPGTRLTVL.

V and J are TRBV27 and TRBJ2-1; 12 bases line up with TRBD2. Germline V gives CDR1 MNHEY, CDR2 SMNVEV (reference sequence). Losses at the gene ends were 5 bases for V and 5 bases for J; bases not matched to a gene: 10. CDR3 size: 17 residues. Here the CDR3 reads CASSVDPLAGGNNEQFF. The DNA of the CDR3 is TGTGCCAGCAGTGTAGATCCACTAGCGGGAGGAAACAATGAGCAGTTCTTC.

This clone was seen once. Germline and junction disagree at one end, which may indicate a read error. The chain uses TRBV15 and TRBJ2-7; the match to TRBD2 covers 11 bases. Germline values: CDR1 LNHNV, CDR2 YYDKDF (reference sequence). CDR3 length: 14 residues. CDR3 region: CATSRDAGTSGSLF. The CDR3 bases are TGTGCCACCAGCAGGGACGCAGGGACTAGCGGTTCCCTCTTC.

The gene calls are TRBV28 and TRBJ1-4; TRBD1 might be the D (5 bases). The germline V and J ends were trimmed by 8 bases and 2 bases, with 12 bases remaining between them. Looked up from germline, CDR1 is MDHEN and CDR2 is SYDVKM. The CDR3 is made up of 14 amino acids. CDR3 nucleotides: TGTGCCAGCCTCCGGGGGTGGACTAATGAAAAACTGTTTTTT. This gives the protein CASLRGWTNEKLFF.

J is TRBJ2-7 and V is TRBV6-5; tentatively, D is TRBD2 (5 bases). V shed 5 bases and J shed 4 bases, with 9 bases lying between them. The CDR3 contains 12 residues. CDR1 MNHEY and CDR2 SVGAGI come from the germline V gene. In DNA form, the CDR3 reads TGTGCCAGCAGTCAGGACTGGTACGAGCAGTACTTC. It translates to CASSQDWYEQYF.

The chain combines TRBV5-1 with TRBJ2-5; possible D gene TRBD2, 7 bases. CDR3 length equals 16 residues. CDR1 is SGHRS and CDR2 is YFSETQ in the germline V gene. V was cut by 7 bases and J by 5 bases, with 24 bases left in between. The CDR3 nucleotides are TGCGCCAGCTACCTGGGGGGCGGGAGCTTGTTGGAGACCCAGTACTTC. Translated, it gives CASYLGGGSLLETQYF.

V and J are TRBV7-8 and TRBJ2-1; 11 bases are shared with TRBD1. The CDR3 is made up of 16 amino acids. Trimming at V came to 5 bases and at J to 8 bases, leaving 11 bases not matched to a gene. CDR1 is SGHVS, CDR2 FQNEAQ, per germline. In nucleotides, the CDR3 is TGTGCCAGCAGCCGACGGACAGGGGGCTTCTCCCATGAGCAGTTCTTC. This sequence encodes CASSRRTGGFSHEQFF.

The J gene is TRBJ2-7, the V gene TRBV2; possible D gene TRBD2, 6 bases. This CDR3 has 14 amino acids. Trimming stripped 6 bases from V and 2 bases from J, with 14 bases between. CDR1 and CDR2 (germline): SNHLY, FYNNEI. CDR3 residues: CASRRGGTAYEQYF. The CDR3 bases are TGTGCCAGCAGGAGGGGCGGGACCGCCTACGAGCAGTACTTC.